The source of this TCR beta chain is a study of human T cells and chemical hapten exposure. The wider study: It was small differences in pooled library volume that mainly caused per-sample TCR yields to vary.

This clonotype was counted only a few times. Stated time point: healthy volunteer bleed at 6 weeks. The template was total RNA from unfractionated whole blood. TCRdb itself ran the RACE reads through MiXCR, one entry per CDR3 protein. The data contain roughly 75,000 distinct CDR3 sequences, around 9.4% of them singletons. Sequenced: whole blood. This receptor was identified in a female donor in good health. Some clones in this sample may be carry-over from other donors' samples.

The CDR3 sequence is CASSPGGTLNTEAFF. The CDR3 DNA follows: TGTGCCAGCTCACCAGGGGGTACCTTGAACACTGAAGCTTTCTTT. The rearrangement links TRBV18 to TRBJ1-1; weak D call: TRBD1 (5 bases). Trimming took 2 bases from V and 0 from J, leaving 10 bases between them. This CDR3 has 15 residues. The germline V gene encodes CDR1 KGHSH and CDR2 LQKENI.